A single sample gave rise to the 10 T cell receptor beta chains below, sequenced in a study of cytomegalovirus exposure and HLA in healthy donors. The study ran its PCR with 60 Vbeta and 13 Jbeta primers. The assay was immunoSEQ multiplex PCR, and TCRdb's table has in-frame clones only and misses some. The listing records 20,000 to 25,000 clones. Sequences were obtained from PBMCs. The receptors originated from a male donor in good health and CMV-seropositive.

This chain connects TRBV15 to TRBJ2-2, with 11 positions matching TRBD2. Germline V gene data show CDR1 as LNHNV and CDR2 as YYDKDF (reference sequence). The CDR3 length is 19 residues. V gave up 0 bases and J gave up 7 bases; unmatched junction bases: 13. As DNA, the CDR3 is TGTGCCACCAGCAGAGACTCGTCGACTAGCGGGACGGAACACGGGGAGCTGTTTTTT. Amino acid sequence: CATSRDSSTSGTEHGELFF.

DNA for the CDR3: TGTGCCAGCAGTGTCAGGGGAGAGCAGTACTTC. This codes for CASSVRGEQYF. The chain is built from TRBV25-1 and TRBJ2-7, with a weak D call TRBD1 (6 bases). With 4 bases removed from V and 7 bases from J, the gap between germline ends came to 8 bases. CDR1 and CDR2 from the germline V gene are MGHDK and SYGVNS. The CDR3 has 11 residues.

According to its frequency, this clone is medium-sized (0.01 to 0.1%). V is TRBV28 and J is TRBJ2-1; no clear D gene. Between the trimmed V and J ends, which lost 3 bases and 4 bases, there was a span of 10 bases. The V gene's germline CDR1 is MDHEN and CDR2 SYDVKM. The CDR3 is 14 amino acids. This CDR3 reads CASSLLNTYNEQFF. The DNA for the CDR3 is TGTGCCAGCAGTTTGCTGAACACGTACAATGAGCAGTTCTTC. Using reference TRBV28 and TRBJ2-1 for the parts outside the CDR3, the full variable domain is DVKVTQSSRYLVKRTGEKVFLECVQDMDHENMFWYRQDPGLGLRLIYFSYDVKMKEKGDIPEGYSVSREKKERFSLILESASTNQTSMYLCASSLLNTYNEQFFGPGTRLTVL.

The CDR3 region is CASTRTGFPTLEQYF. The CDR3, as DNA: TGTGCCAGCACCCGAACAGGGTTCCCTACCCTTGAGCAGTACTTC. The chain carries TRBV28 and TRBJ2-7; D is perhaps TRBD1 (6 bases). This CDR3 has 15 amino acids. The V and J ends lost 7 bases and 7 bases respectively, with 23 bases between them. Germline assignment: CDR1 MDHEN and CDR2 SYDVKM.

V is TRBV6-1 and J is TRBJ1-5, with D tentatively TRBD1 (5 bases). V was shortened by 4 bases and J by 3 bases, with 16 bases between the two germline ends. There are 16 residues in the CDR3. CDR1 and CDR2 from the germline V gene are MNHNS and SASEGT. The DNA of the CDR3 is TGTGCCAGCAGTGCAGGACATCTCTTCCCCAATCAGCCCCAGCATTTT. This sequence encodes CASSAGHLFPNQPQHF.

This clone ranks as medium-sized in terms of frequency. The chain uses TRBV30 and TRBJ2-6, with a tentative D call TRBD1 (5 bases). Trimming shortened V by 2 bases and J by 0 bases, and 17 bases separated the two germline ends. Germline CDR1 is GTSNPN and CDR2 is SVGIG (reference sequence). The CDR3 spans 18 residues. CDR3 sequence (DNA): TGTGCCTGGAGTACCGAAGCAGGGTCCCACTCTGGGGCCAACGTCCTGACTTTC. As protein: CAWSTEAGSHSGANVLTF.

The rearrangement uses TRBV7-2 and TRBJ2-1, with no clear D. The CDR3 runs to 13 residues. Germline values: CDR1 SGHTA, CDR2 FQGNSA. V was pared by 2 bases and J by 12 bases, with 14 bases between. CDR3 loop: CASSLHTDLGQFF. CDR3 bases: TGTGCCAGCAGCTTACATACCGACTTAGGGCAGTTCTTC.

This sequence joins TRBV30 and TRBJ2-7; TRBD2 is a possible D gene (6 bases). CDR1 and CDR2 (germline): GTSNPN, SVGIG (reference sequence). The CDR3 consists of 15 residues. V was shortened by 3 bases and J by 2 bases, with 17 bases between the two germline ends. The CDR3: CAWRIAGTSTYEQYF. CDR3 coding DNA: TGTGCCTGGAGGATCGCCGGGACTTCGACCTACGAGCAGTACTTC.

The chain is built from TRBV28 and TRBJ2-3; 15 nucleotides match TRBD2. Germline V gene data show CDR1 as MDHEN and CDR2 as SYDVKM. The J segment lost 2 bases and the V segment lost 5 bases, leaving 8 bases of the junction unmatched. The CDR3 runs 18 residues. The CDR3 DNA reads as TGTGCCAGCAGTCCATGGACTAGCGGGGGGGTATACACAGATACGCAGTATTTT. It yields the protein CASSPWTSGGVYTDTQYF.

V gene TRBV4-3 combines with J gene TRBJ2-7, with 7 bases matching TRBD1. Germline V gives CDR1 LGHNA, CDR2 YSLEER. The CDR3 runs 14 residues. The V segment lost 0 bases and the J segment 7 bases; nucleotides outside the gene matches: 6. CDR3 loop: CASSQERGHREQYF. In nucleotides, the CDR3 is TGCGCCAGCAGCCAAGAAAGGGGGCATCGGGAGCAGTACTTC.